This entry lists 29 T cell receptor beta chains sequenced from one sample in a study of cytomegalovirus exposure and HLA in healthy donors. PCR was performed using 60 Vbeta and 13 Jbeta primers. Clones were sequenced by immunoSEQ multiplex PCR, and TCRdb holds only the in-frame ones, with some missing. Among about 160,000 clones listed, 82% were seen once. Sequencing was performed on PBMCs. The receptors were gathered from a man over 45 in good health and CMV-seropositive.

CDR3 sequence: CASSQRSGGAAYEQYF. The DNA for the CDR3 is TGTGCCAGCAGCCAAAGAAGCGGGGGGGCCGCCTACGAGCAGTACTTC. The rearrangement links TRBV4-2 to TRBJ2-7; 10 bases map to TRBD2. Germline V gene lookup returns CDR1 LGHNA and CDR2 YNFKEQ. The V segment lost 2 bases and the J segment 2 bases; nucleotides outside the gene matches: 6. CDR3 length: 16 amino acids.

The chain uses TRBV9 and TRBJ1-6, with 7 bases lining up with TRBD1. The junction had 15 bases not matched to a gene; V was cut back by 5 bases and J by 10 bases. This CDR3 has 16 amino acids. The V gene's germline CDR1 is SGDLS and CDR2 YYNGEE. This chain's CDR3 is CASSPFQVPRGSPLHF. In DNA form, the CDR3 reads TGTGCCAGCAGTCCTTTTCAGGTTCCCAGGGGGTCACCCCTCCACTTT.

The V call is TRBV28, the J call TRBJ1-2, with D possibly matching TRBD1 (6 bases). The V gene's germline CDR1 is MDHEN and CDR2 SYDVKM. The CDR3 contains 16 residues. Trimming pared 3 bases from V and 4 bases from J, leaving 18 bases between. The CDR3 bases are TGTGCCAGCAGTTTGCCTCACAGGGTGGAGAGCTATGGCTACACCTTC. Its protein product is CASSLPHRVESYGYTF.

The V call is TRBV28, the J call TRBJ1-2; a weak D match, TRBD1 (6 bases). The CDR3 is 14 residues long. Germline assignment: CDR1 MDHEN and CDR2 SYDVKM. Trimming cost V 3 bases and J 0 bases, with 8 bases left between them. This chain's CDR3 is CASSFPGANYGYTF. The CDR3, as DNA: TGTGCCAGCAGTTTCCCAGGGGCTAACTATGGCTACACCTTC.

CDR3 nucleotide sequence: TGTGCCAGCAGCCTAATCTACGAGCAGTACTTC. Translating it yields CASSLIYEQYF. The chain links TRBV6-6 to TRBJ2-7; D is undetermined. The CDR3 totals 11 residues. The V gene's germline CDR1 is MNHNY and CDR2 SVGAGI (reference sequence). Trimming left V 6 bases short and J 3 bases short, with 6 bases between.

This chain links TRBV7-9 with TRBJ1-3, with 7 bases aligning to TRBD1. The CDR3 is made up of 17 amino acids. Germline CDR1 and CDR2: SEHNR and FQNEAQ (reference sequence). V was pared by 6 bases and J by 11 bases, with 22 bases of the junction left unmatched. For the CDR3, the DNA is TGTGCCAGCAGGAAGGCGACAGGGCGAGTCTTCCGACGGGCCATATATTTT. Translation: CASRKATGRVFRRAIYF.

This chain uses TRBV11-3 with TRBJ2-5; TRBD1 agrees at 8 bases. In germline, CDR1 is SGHNT, CDR2 YENEEA. This CDR3 contains 15 residues. V gave up 5 bases and J gave up 4 bases; unmatched junction bases: 9. The CDR3 region has the DNA TGTGCCAGCAGCGCAGGACAGGGTCCCAGAGAGACCCAGTACTTC. This gives the protein CASSAGQGPRETQYF. The full variable domain, with the rest looked up from reference TRBV11-3 and TRBJ2-5, is EAGVVQSPRYKIIEKKQPVAFWCNPISGHNTLYWYLQNLGQGPELLIRYENEEAVDDSQLPKDRFSAERLKGVDSTLKIQPAELGDSAVYLCASSAGQGPRETQYFGPGTRLLVL.

This clone came up once. This CDR3 reads CAIQTGPNQPQHF. CDR3 bases: TGTGCCATCCAGACAGGCCCTAATCAGCCCCAGCATTTT. This chain connects TRBV28 to TRBJ1-5, with D maybe TRBD1 (6 bases). CDR1 is MDHEN and CDR2 is SYDVKM in the germline V gene. Trimming took off 10 bases at V and 4 bases at J, with 14 bases between the two ends. The CDR3 has 13 amino acids. The variable domain in full, with the rest retrieved from reference TRBV28 and TRBJ1-5, is DVKVTQSSRYLVKRTGEKVFLECVQDMDHENMFWYRQDPGLGLRLIYFSYDVKMKEKGDIPEGYSVSREKKERFSLILESASTNQTSMYLCAIQTGPNQPQHFGDGTRLSIL.

The V gene is TRBV19, the J gene TRBJ2-7; tentatively, D is TRBD1 (5 bases). The CDR3 covers 15 residues. Per germline, CDR1 LNHDA and CDR2 SQIVND (reference sequence). The germline V and J ends were trimmed by 3 bases and 3 bases, with 15 bases remaining between them. The CDR3 DNA follows: TGTGCCAGTAGTATTCTGCAGGGTGCGAGCTACGAGCAGTACTTC. It is translated as CASSILQGASYEQYF.

The chain links TRBV15 to TRBJ2-1, with D perhaps TRBD1 (6 bases). V shed 4 bases and J shed 12 bases, with 19 bases lying between them. The CDR3 runs to 14 residues. Germline V gene lookup returns CDR1 LNHNV and CDR2 YYDKDF (reference sequence). The CDR3 is CATSIRDMNDGQFF. The CDR3 DNA reads TGTGCCACCAGCATCCGGGACATGAACGATGGGCAGTTCTTC.

Many counts were recorded for this clone. Other DNA sequences of this sample code for an identical CDR3. The rearrangement links TRBV28 to TRBJ1-2; D ambiguous. Between the trimmed V and J ends, which lost 4 bases and 2 bases, there was a span of 11 bases. Germline assignment: CDR1 MDHEN and CDR2 SYDVKM. This CDR3 contains 14 residues. CDR3 DNA sequence: TGTGCCAGCAGTTCGTCTCCGCTAAACTATGGCTACACCTTC. Translation gives CASSSSPLNYGYTF.

CDR3 amino acids: CASSPGQGSTGELFF. The CDR3 DNA sequence: TGTGCCAGCAGTCCTGGACAGGGGAGCACCGGGGAGCTGTTTTTT. The chain carries TRBV6-5 and TRBJ2-2; 9 bases are shared with TRBD1. The V segment lost 5 bases and the J segment 4 bases; nucleotides outside the gene matches: 5. This CDR3 comprises 15 residues. Per the germline V gene, CDR1 is MNHEY and CDR2 is SVGAGI.

The CDR3 region has the DNA TGTGCCAGCAGTAAACAGGGGAGCAATAATTCACCCCTCCACTTT. It encodes CASSKQGSNNSPLHF. This chain uses TRBV6-5 with TRBJ1-6; 7 bases align to TRBD1. V dropped 5 bases and J dropped 5; count of bases not matched to a gene: 6. The germline gives CDR1 MNHEY, CDR2 SVGAGI. The CDR3 sequence is 15 residues long.

The V and J genes are TRBV28 and TRBJ1-2, with 7 bases fitting TRBD1. Germline V gene lookup returns CDR1 MDHEN and CDR2 SYDVKM. CDR3 length: 12 residues. Losses at the gene ends were 6 bases for V and 4 bases for J; bases not matched to a gene: 2. The CDR3 DNA sequence: TGTGCCAGCAGGCGGACAGGCTATGGCTACACCTTC. It is translated as CASRRTGYGYTF.

This chain links TRBV19 with TRBJ1-5; D is unclear. The CDR3 is 15 residues long. V was pared by 4 bases and J by 2 bases, with 12 bases between. Per germline, CDR1 LNHDA and CDR2 SQIVND (reference sequence). CDR3 sequence (DNA): TGTGCCAGTAGTACACAGAAGAGTGGCAATCAGCCCCAGCATTTT. It encodes CASSTQKSGNQPQHF.

CDR3 in amino acids: CASSPIPRNYGYTF. In DNA form, the CDR3 reads TGTGCCAGCAGTCCAATCCCCAGAAACTATGGCTACACCTTC. The V gene is TRBV27, the J gene TRBJ1-2; D unclear. The germline CDR1 and CDR2 sequences are MNHEY and SMNVEV (reference sequence). Trimming shortened V by 5 bases and J by 2 bases, and 12 bases separated the two germline ends. This CDR3 is built from 14 residues.

The chain has TRBV4-3 and TRBJ2-1; D might be TRBD2 (7 bases). The CDR3 is 18 residues long. The germline V gene encodes CDR1 LGHNA and CDR2 YSLEER. The V end lost 0 bases, the J end lost 2 bases, and 17 bases lay between the germline ends. The chain's CDR3 is CASSQDLGGGAPYNEQFF. The CDR3 bases are TGCGCCAGCAGCCAAGACTTGGGAGGGGGGGCTCCCTACAATGAGCAGTTCTTC.

This clone was seen only a few times. The gene calls are TRBV7-9 and TRBJ1-5; a weak D match, TRBD1 (6 bases). Germline CDR1 and CDR2: SEHNR and FQNEAQ (reference sequence). Deletions cut 1 base from V and 5 bases from J, with 18 bases between. CDR3 length equals 17 residues. CDR3: CASSLDSYAGGDQPQHF. The CDR3 region has the DNA TGTGCCAGCAGCTTAGATTCTTACGCGGGGGGCGATCAGCCCCAGCATTTT.

Note on this clone: An end of the junction differs from the germline gene, which may be a read error. The genes are TRBV7-7 and TRBJ2-5, with a tentative D call TRBD2 (5 bases). CDR3 length: 15 residues. CDR1 and CDR2 (germline): SSHAT, FNYEAQ (reference sequence). DNA of the CDR3: TGTGCTAGCAGCTTAGACACCCGCGGTCCGGAGGCCCAGTACTTC. It translates to CASSLDTRGPEAQYF.

The chain carries TRBV11-1 and TRBJ2-3; D not certain. Germline V CDR1 and CDR2: SGHAT, FQDESV (reference sequence). Between the trimmed V and J ends, which lost 2 bases and 9 bases, there was a span of 9 bases. This CDR3 is 12 amino acids long. In nucleotides, the CDR3 is TGTGCCAGCAGCTTAATGCAGACAACGCAGTATTTT. Translated: CASSLMQTTQYF.

The chain joins TRBV19 to TRBJ2-2; 8 bases map to TRBD2. The CDR3 totals 18 residues. Germline V lookup: CDR1 LNHDA, CDR2 SQIVND (reference sequence). The V segment lost 1 base and the J segment 5 bases; nucleotides outside the gene matches: 12. The CDR3 region has the DNA TGTGCCAGTAGTATAGGGCGGGCTAGCGGGTCGAGGACCGGGGAGCTGTTTTTT. This encodes CASSIGRASGSRTGELFF.

This chain joins TRBV6-5 and TRBJ1-5; maybe TRBD1 (6 bases). V lost 8 bases, J lost 4 bases, and 9 bases lay in between. This CDR3 comprises 12 residues. Germline assignment: CDR1 MNHEY and CDR2 SVGAGI. As DNA, the CDR3 is TGTGCCAGCTATCAGGGGAATCAGCCCCAGCATTTT. This codes for CASYQGNQPQHF.

J is TRBJ1-2 and V is TRBV9; D may be TRBD1 (6 bases). Germline V gene lookup returns CDR1 SGDLS and CDR2 YYNGEE. Trimming shortened V by 4 bases and J by 4 bases, and 23 bases separated the two germline ends. This CDR3 comprises 17 residues. In DNA, the CDR3 is TGTGCCAGCAGCCCCTCACCCGACAAGGACAGTTTCTATGGCTACACCTTC. Translating gives CASSPSPDKDSFYGYTF.

Remarks on this clone: The sample has other DNA sequences that encode this CDR3 too. The V call is TRBV6-5, the J call TRBJ2-7; TRBD1 agrees at 8 bases. Germline loops: CDR1 MNHEY, CDR2 SVGAGI. The CDR3 runs 13 residues. V shed 6 bases, J shed 3 bases, and the junction held 4 bases outside the gene matches. CDR3 residues: CASSSGTGYEQYF. In nucleotides, the CDR3 is TGTGCCAGCAGCTCCGGGACAGGCTACGAGCAGTACTTC.

This rearrangement joins TRBV7-6 to TRBJ2-2, with TRBD1 matching 8 bases. The CDR3 totals 16 residues. The germline V gene has CDR1 SGHVS and CDR2 FNYEAQ. The V gene end was trimmed by 4 bases and the J gene end by 1 base; junction bases not matched to a gene: 5. The CDR3 sequence: CASSSGTGENTGELFF. CDR3 nucleotides: TGTGCCAGCAGCTCCGGGACAGGAGAGAACACCGGGGAGCTGTTTTTT.

The chain couples TRBV10-3 to TRBJ2-3, with 9 bases matching TRBD1. Trimming at V came to 6 bases and at J to 3 bases, leaving 7 bases not matched to a gene. Germline values: CDR1 ENHRY, CDR2 SYGVKD. This CDR3 comprises 15 residues. The CDR3 sequence: CAIRGGQGPTDTQYF. The CDR3 coding sequence is TGTGCCATCAGAGGGGGACAGGGTCCTACAGATACGCAGTATTTT.

This rearrangement joins TRBV5-8 to TRBJ1-4; D perhaps matches TRBD1 (6 bases). This CDR3 is 15 amino acids long. Trimming removed 2 bases at V and 1 base at J, with 9 bases between. Looked up from germline, CDR1 is SGHTS and CDR2 is YDEGEE. CDR3: CASSFFRGTNEKLFF. The CDR3 DNA sequence: TGTGCCAGCAGCTTCTTCAGGGGAACTAATGAAAAACTGTTTTTT.

The chain combines TRBV27 with TRBJ2-3; TRBD1 agrees at 7 bases. The J segment lost 0 bases and the V segment lost 2 bases, leaving 5 bases of the junction unmatched. The CDR3 has 16 residues. Germline CDR1 reads MNHEY; CDR2 reads SMNVEV (reference sequence). CDR3: CASSLVEGASTDTQYF. CDR3 nucleotide sequence: TGTGCCAGCAGTTTAGTTGAGGGGGCTAGCACAGATACGCAGTATTTT.

This clone was detected a few times. The chain uses TRBV6-6 and TRBJ1-4; 7 bases agree with TRBD1. The germline V gene has CDR1 MNHNY and CDR2 SVGAGI (reference sequence). V was clipped by 5 bases and J by 7 bases; unmatched bases: 7. The length of the CDR3 is 14 residues. CDR3 nucleotides: TGTGCCAGCAGTCAGGGGGATTCAGGTGAAAAACTGTTTTTT. As protein: CASSQGDSGEKLFF.